The 17 T cell receptor beta chains below come from one sample, sequenced in a study of T cell repertoires in cytomegalovirus infection. No antigen has been assigned to these receptors. TCRdb analysed the reads with MiXCR anew, one entry per CDR3 protein. The sample records 300,000 or so distinct CDR3 sequences, roughly 25% being singletons. The sequences come from cultured PBMCs, collected from culture after CMV antigen stimulation. These receptors originate from a human donor in good health (CMV status not recorded). Some clones in this sample may be carry-over from other donors' samples.

The chain has TRBV4-1 and TRBJ2-5; D is unclear. The ends were cut back, 0 bases at V and 5 bases at J, with 13 bases in the middle. The CDR3 extends over 15 amino acids. Germline-derived CDR1 and CDR2 are MGHRA and YSYEKL. CDR3 loop: CASSQESWYTETQYF. Written as DNA, the CDR3 is TGCGCCAGCAGCCAAGAAAGTTGGTATACCGAGACCCAGTACTTC.

This clonotype was recorded a few times. The chain recombines TRBV28 with TRBJ2-7; perhaps TRBD1 as D (5 bases). The V gene's germline CDR1 is MDHEN and CDR2 SYDVKM. CDR3 length: 13 residues. Trimming left V 6 bases short and J 3 bases short, with 12 bases between. The CDR3 nucleotides read TGTGCCAGCAGCGATCGGACATTCTACGAGCAGTACTTC. Protein product: CASSDRTFYEQYF.

The V call is TRBV20-1, the J call TRBJ1-5; 7 nucleotides align to TRBD1. With 4 bases clipped from V and 4 bases from J, the junction kept 4 bases outside the gene matches. Germline loops: CDR1 DFQATT, CDR2 SNEGSKA (reference sequence). This CDR3 comprises 13 residues. The CDR3 DNA is TGCAGTGCTAAGACAGGGATTAATCAGCCCCAGCATTTT. Translated, it gives CSAKTGINQPQHF.

This clonotype has only a few counts. The rearrangement joins TRBV20-1 to TRBJ2-7; 13 nucleotides agree with TRBD2. The V gene end was trimmed by 1 base and the J gene end by 3 bases; junction bases not matched to a gene: 6. Germline assignment: CDR1 DFQATT and CDR2 SNEGSKA (reference sequence). The CDR3 contains 16 residues. CDR3 region: CSARGSGLAGSYEQYV. In nucleotides, the CDR3 is TGCAGTGCTAGAGGGTCGGGACTAGCGGGGAGCTACGAGCAGTACGTC.

The chain has TRBV29-1 and TRBJ2-5; D might be TRBD2 (5 bases). V lost 8 bases and J 5 bases, leaving 12 bases between the germline ends. The germline gives CDR1 SQVTM, CDR2 ANQGSEA. The CDR3 has 11 amino acids. The CDR3 sequence: CSCTPGETQYF. The CDR3 DNA reads as TGCAGCTGTACCCCGGGGGAGACCCAGTACTTC.

As regards this clonotype: This may stem from a read error, because a much larger clone lies one nucleotide away. The V call is TRBV7-2, the J call TRBJ2-3; no firm D call. In germline, CDR1 is SGHTA, CDR2 FQGNSA. Trimming took off 0 bases at V and 7 bases at J, with 5 bases between the two ends. The CDR3 loop spans 12 amino acids. The CDR3 is CASSLAENTQYF. CDR3 in DNA: TGTGCCAGCAGCTTAGCCGAGAATACGCAGTATTTT.

This clonotype has a count of ten or more. V gene TRBV4-1 combines with J gene TRBJ2-1; D remains ambiguous. V gave up 2 bases and J gave up 4 bases, with 0 bases separating them. The CDR3 extends over 11 amino acids. Germline V CDR1 and CDR2: MGHRA, YSYEKL. CDR3: CASSQYNEQFF. CDR3 bases: TGCGCCAGCAGCCAATACAATGAGCAGTTCTTC.

This clonotype was recorded at least ten times. This CDR3 is CASSQQGLAGYEQYF. CDR3 DNA sequence: TGTGCCAGCAGCCAACAGGGACTAGCGGGTTACGAGCAGTACTTC. The chain uses TRBV7-2 and TRBJ2-7; TRBD2 matches at 12 bases. V shed 5 bases and J 4 bases; nucleotides not matched to a gene: 6. Germline V gene sequence: CDR1 SGHTA, CDR2 FQGNSA. This CDR3 is 15 amino acids long. The full variable domain, its missing parts supplied by reference TRBV7-2 and TRBJ2-7, is GAGVSQSPSNKVTEKGKDVELRCDPISGHTALYWYRQSLGQGLEFLIYFQGNSAPDKSGLPSDRFSAERTGGSVSTLTIQRTQQEDSAVYLCASSQQGLAGYEQYFGPGTRLTVT.

This clonotype was recorded a few times. This chain uses TRBV6-1 with TRBJ2-1, with 14 bases aligning to TRBD2. Germline CDR1 reads MNHNS; CDR2 reads SASEGT. The length of the CDR3 is 17 residues. Trimming took 5 bases from V and 2 from J; bases not matched to a gene: 5. The chain's CDR3 is CASSPLTSGRAYNEQFF. The CDR3 bases are TGTGCCAGCAGTCCCTTGACTAGCGGGAGGGCCTACAATGAGCAGTTCTTC.

The V call is TRBV6-6, the J call TRBJ2-3, with 9 bases matching TRBD2. The junction had 4 bases not matched to a gene; V was cut back by 8 bases and J by 10 bases. The CDR3 sequence is 11 residues long. CDR1 and CDR2 (germline): MNHNY, SVGAGI (reference sequence). The CDR3: CASGLAIAQYF. The CDR3 DNA reads as TGTGCCAGCGGACTAGCGATAGCGCAGTATTTT.

This rearrangement joins TRBV27 to TRBJ2-5, with D possibly TRBD1 on 5 matching bases. Trimming took 6 bases from V and 1 from J, leaving 9 bases between them. From germline, CDR1 is MNHEY and CDR2 SMNVEV (reference sequence). The length of the CDR3 is 13 residues. CDR3 protein: CASSQGFQETQYF. As DNA, the CDR3 is TGTGCCAGCAGCCAGGGATTCCAAGAGACCCAGTACTTC.

This clonotype was counted only a few times. This rearrangement joins TRBV6-2 or TRBV6-3 to TRBJ2-7; 10 nucleotides match TRBD2. Germline V gives CDR1 MNHEY, CDR2 SVGEGT. V lost 4 bases and J lost 4; bases outside the gene matches: 7. This CDR3 region has 15 residues. CDR3 amino acids: CASSWELAGSYEQYF. CDR3 coding DNA: TGTGCCAGCAGTTGGGAACTAGCGGGATCGTACGAGCAGTACTTC.

Sample share makes this clonotype medium-sized. The chain uses TRBV7-2 and TRBJ2-6, with D unresolved. Per germline, CDR1 SGHTA and CDR2 FQGNSA. The CDR3 runs 13 residues. V was pared by 3 bases and J by 4 bases, with 4 bases between. CDR3 amino acids: CASSFFGANVLTF. The CDR3 nucleotides are TGTGCCAGCAGCTTTTTCGGGGCCAACGTCCTGACTTTC.

This clonotype was seen only a few times. This rearrangement joins TRBV7-9 to TRBJ2-7; D might be TRBD1 (5 bases). Trimming cost V 7 bases and J 1 base, with 14 bases left between them. The CDR3 spans 14 residues. Germline V gives CDR1 SEHNR, CDR2 FQNEAQ (reference sequence). Here the CDR3 DNA reads TGTGCCAGCACGCTCGAGGCAGGGTCCTACGAGCAGTACTTC. Protein product: CASTLEAGSYEQYF.

The rearrangement joins TRBV18 to TRBJ2-7, with D perhaps matching TRBD1 (5 bases). The V end lost 5 bases, the J end lost 0 bases, and 14 bases lay between the germline ends. Germline CDR1 KGHSH, CDR2 LQKENI. The CDR3 runs to 15 residues. The CDR3 is CASSEPGSRSYEQYF. The CDR3 region has the DNA TGTGCCAGCTCAGAACCAGGGTCCCGCTCCTACGAGCAGTACTTC. The full variable domain, completed using reference TRBV18 and TRBJ2-7, is NAGVMQNPRHLVRRRGQEARLRCSPMKGHSHVYWYRQLPEEGLKFMVYLQKENIIDESGMPKERFSAEFPKEGPSILRIQQVVRGDSAAYFCASSEPGSRSYEQYFGPGTRLTVT.

The chain has TRBV4-1 and TRBJ2-3; 8 nucleotides align to TRBD2. The CDR3 runs 16 residues. The J segment lost 2 bases and the V segment lost 6 bases, leaving 10 bases of the junction unmatched. Germline loops: CDR1 MGHRA, CDR2 YSYEKL. Written as DNA, the CDR3 is TGCGCCAGCAGGGGTTCCACTAGCGGCATCACAGATACGCAGTATTTT. Encoded protein: CASRGSTSGITDTQYF.

V gene TRBV12-3 or TRBV12-4 combines with J gene TRBJ2-1; D ambiguous. The CDR3 runs 11 residues. V shed 3 bases and J shed 8 bases, with 5 bases lying between them. CDR3 protein: CASSFPDEQFF. The CDR3 nucleotides are TGTGCCAGCAGTTTTCCGGATGAGCAGTTCTTC.